These T cell receptor beta chains were read from a single sample in a study of neurological immune-mediated disorders. Each CDR3 protein is one row after TCRdb ran MiXCR on the 5' RACE reads. The sample contains 25,000 to 35,000 distinct CDR3 sequences, around 16% of which appear only once. The source material was CD4+ T cells from blood. The receptors stem from a female donor with HTLV-1-associated myelopathy (HAM/TSP). Both conserved end residues are part of each CDR3. Fields, in order: D gene, V gene, clone size, J gene, CDR3 length, CDR3 protein, CDR3 DNA. The D gene is left open where the match is weak. For some rows the clone size is stated as once, few or many, or as a class when expanded; others skip it.

D: .; V: TRBV27; size: many; J: TRBJ1-6; length: 14; CDR3: CASSLLQMSSPLHF; DNA: TGTGCCAGCAGTTTGTTACAGATGAGTTCACCCCTCCACTTT
D: .; V: TRBV10-3; size: many; J: TRBJ1-5; length: 13; CDR3: CAISGGWVEDKHF; DNA: TGTGCCATCAGTGGAGGATGGGTGGAGGATAAGCATTTT
D: .; V: TRBV6-1; size: many; J: TRBJ2-3; length: 12; CDR3: CASSASSDTQYF; DNA: TGTGCCAGCAGTGCCTCGTCAGATACGCAGTATTTT
D: .; V: TRBV10-3; size: many; J: TRBJ1-2; length: 12; CDR3: CAISEDNYGYTF; DNA: TGTGCCATCAGTGAGGACAACTATGGCTACACCTTC
D: .; V: TRBV5-5; size: many; J: TRBJ1-3; length: 15; CDR3: CASSLKRGSLGTIYF; DNA: TGTGCCAGCAGCTTAAAACGGGGTTCATTGGGCACCATATATTTT
D: .; V: TRBV14; size: many; J: TRBJ1-2; length: 13; CDR3: CASKVKADYGYTF; DNA: TGTGCCAGCAAGGTGAAAGCTGACTATGGCTACACCTTC
D: TRBD2; V: TRBV6-1; size: .; J: TRBJ2-1; length: 20; CDR3: CASSEGQRGALLSSYNEQFF; DNA: TGTGCCAGCAGTGAGGGCCAGCGGGGGGCTCTCTTAAGCTCCTACAATGAGCAGTTCTTC
D: TRBD2; V: TRBV7-3; size: many; J: TRBJ2-1; length: 13; CDR3: CASGREANNEQFF; DNA: TGTGCCAGCGGGCGGGAGGCCAATAATGAGCAGTTCTTC
D: .; V: TRBV7-9; size: many; J: TRBJ2-1; length: 15; CDR3: CASSQGPGWYNEQFF; DNA: TGTGCCAGCAGCCAGGGGCCGGGATGGTACAATGAGCAGTTCTTC
D: TRBD1; V: TRBV7-6; size: many; J: TRBJ2-5; length: 14; CDR3: CASSPGQTQETQYF; DNA: TGTGCCAGCAGCCCGGGACAGACCCAAGAGACCCAGTACTTC
D: .; V: TRBV19; size: many; J: TRBJ1-5; length: 15; CDR3: CASSRGATLNQPQHF; DNA: TGTGCCAGTAGTCGCGGGGCAACCTTAAATCAGCCCCAGCATTTT
D: .; V: TRBV6-5; size: many; J: TRBJ2-5; length: 12; CDR3: CASSYSGETQYF; DNA: TGTGCCAGCAGTTACTCGGGGGAGACCCAGTACTTC
D: .; V: TRBV3-1; size: few; J: TRBJ1-2; length: 13; CDR3: CASSPTGLYGYTF; DNA: TGTGCCAGCAGCCCGACAGGCCTCTATGGCTACACCTTC
D: .; V: TRBV6-1; size: many; J: TRBJ2-5; length: 12; CDR3: CASSERGETQYF; DNA: TGTGCCAGCAGTGAAAGGGGAGAGACCCAGTACTTC
D: .; V: TRBV12-3/TRBV12-4; size: many; J: TRBJ1-5; length: 13; CDR3: CASGQRIRQPQHF; DNA: TGTGCCAGCGGGCAGCGGATTCGGCAGCCCCAGCATTTT
D: .; V: TRBV5-1; size: many; J: TRBJ2-5; length: 14; CDR3: CASSFGLRGETQYF; DNA: TGCGCCAGCAGCTTCGGGCTCCGAGGGGAGACCCAGTACTTC
D: TRBD1; V: TRBV20-1; size: many; J: TRBJ2-3; length: 17; CDR3: CSVRRPWTGTSTDTQYF; DNA: TGCAGTGTACGGAGACCGTGGACAGGAACCTCCACAGATACGCAGTATTTT
D: TRBD1; V: TRBV28; size: many; J: TRBJ1-5; length: 15; CDR3: CASRPEGQGTQPQHF; DNA: TGTGCCAGCAGACCCGAGGGACAGGGGACTCAGCCCCAGCATTTT
D: .; V: TRBV5-1; size: many; J: TRBJ1-1; length: 16; CDR3: CASSPRAIDINTEAFF; DNA: TGCGCCAGCAGCCCCCGGGCCATTGACATCAACACTGAAGCTTTCTTT
D: .; V: TRBV5-1; size: many; J: TRBJ1-1; length: 14; CDR3: CASSWGLGNTEAFF; DNA: TGCGCCAGCAGCTGGGGCCTAGGGAACACTGAAGCTTTCTTT
D: .; V: TRBV2; size: .; J: TRBJ1-2; length: 14; CDR3: CASTLQHQGYGYTF; DNA: TGTGCCAGCACACTTCAGCACCAGGGCTATGGCTACACCTTC
D: .; V: TRBV20-1; size: many; J: TRBJ1-5; length: 13; CDR3: CSATLGNNQPQHF; DNA: TGCAGTGCTACCCTCGGGAATAATCAGCCCCAGCATTTT
D: TRBD1; V: TRBV7-2; size: few; J: TRBJ2-7; length: 15; CDR3: CASIRTGGGSYEQYF; DNA: TGTGCCAGCATCAGGACAGGGGGGGGTTCCTACGAGCAGTACTTC
D: .; V: TRBV7-9; size: many; J: TRBJ1-4; length: 14; CDR3: CASSSDILNEKLFF; DNA: TGTGCCAGCAGCTCGGACATTCTTAATGAAAAACTGTTTTTT
D: TRBD1; V: TRBV5-6; size: many; J: TRBJ2-3; length: 15; CDR3: CASTVEQGAGDTQYF; DNA: TGTGCCAGCACCGTAGAACAGGGGGCGGGAGATACGCAGTATTTT
D: .; V: TRBV20-1; size: many; J: TRBJ2-1; length: 17; CDR3: CSARRGRGESSYNEQFF; DNA: TGCAGTGCTAGGCGGGGGCGGGGAGAAAGCTCCTACAATGAGCAGTTCTTC
D: .; V: TRBV6-2/TRBV6-3; size: many; J: TRBJ1-5; length: 13; CDR3: CASRQDSNQPQHF; DNA: TGTGCCAGCAGACAGGATAGCAATCAGCCCCAGCATTTT
D: .; V: TRBV5-1; size: .; J: TRBJ2-3; length: 18; CDR3: CASSLEVGSGVSTDTQYF; DNA: TGCGCCAGCAGCTTGGAAGTAGGTTCAGGGGTTAGCACTGATACGCAGTATTTT
D: .; V: TRBV7-8; size: many; J: TRBJ2-5; length: 14; CDR3: CASSSLVGSETQYF; DNA: TGTGCCAGCAGCTCCCTGGTAGGGTCGGAGACCCAGTACTTC
D: .; V: TRBV29-1; size: many; J: TRBJ1-2; length: 13; CDR3: CSAENATFTSYTF; DNA: TGCAGCGCTGAGAATGCGACATTCACGAGCTACACCTTC
D: .; V: TRBV28; size: .; J: TRBJ2-5; length: 13; CDR3: CASSFAGQEIQYF; DNA: TGTGCCAGCAGTTTTGCGGGGCAAGAGATCCAGTACTTC
D: TRBD1; V: TRBV25-1; size: many; J: TRBJ2-7; length: 15; CDR3: CASSPANRGVYEQYF; DNA: TGTGCCAGCAGTCCGGCGAACAGGGGGGTCTACGAGCAGTACTTC
D: .; V: TRBV20-1; size: many; J: TRBJ2-5; length: 12; CDR3: CSARGTGETQYF; DNA: TGCAGTGCTAGAGGTACCGGGGAGACCCAGTACTTC
D: TRBD1; V: TRBV7-2; size: many; J: TRBJ2-5; length: 18; CDR3: CASSLASVRQGATGTQYF; DNA: TGTGCCAGCAGCTTAGCGTCGGTCAGACAGGGGGCGACGGGGACCCAGTACTTC
D: TRBD2; V: TRBV25-1; size: many; J: TRBJ2-3; length: 15; CDR3: CASTPSLAGGRAQYF; DNA: TGTGCCAGTACCCCTTCGCTAGCGGGAGGTCGAGCGCAGTATTTT
D: .; V: TRBV6-1; size: many; J: TRBJ2-2; length: 12; CDR3: CASAWGSGELFF; DNA: TGTGCCAGCGCCTGGGGGTCCGGGGAGCTGTTTTTT